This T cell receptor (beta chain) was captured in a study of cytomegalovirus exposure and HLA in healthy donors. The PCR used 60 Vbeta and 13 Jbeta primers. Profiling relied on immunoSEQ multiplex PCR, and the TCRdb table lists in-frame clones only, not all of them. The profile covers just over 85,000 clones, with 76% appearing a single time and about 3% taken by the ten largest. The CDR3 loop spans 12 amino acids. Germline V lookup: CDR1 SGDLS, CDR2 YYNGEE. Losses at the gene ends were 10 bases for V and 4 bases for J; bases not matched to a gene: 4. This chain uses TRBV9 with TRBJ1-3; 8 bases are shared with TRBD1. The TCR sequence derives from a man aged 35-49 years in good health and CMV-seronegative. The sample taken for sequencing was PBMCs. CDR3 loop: CASTGAGNTIYF. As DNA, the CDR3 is TGTGCCTCGACAGGGGCAGGAAACACCATATATTTT.